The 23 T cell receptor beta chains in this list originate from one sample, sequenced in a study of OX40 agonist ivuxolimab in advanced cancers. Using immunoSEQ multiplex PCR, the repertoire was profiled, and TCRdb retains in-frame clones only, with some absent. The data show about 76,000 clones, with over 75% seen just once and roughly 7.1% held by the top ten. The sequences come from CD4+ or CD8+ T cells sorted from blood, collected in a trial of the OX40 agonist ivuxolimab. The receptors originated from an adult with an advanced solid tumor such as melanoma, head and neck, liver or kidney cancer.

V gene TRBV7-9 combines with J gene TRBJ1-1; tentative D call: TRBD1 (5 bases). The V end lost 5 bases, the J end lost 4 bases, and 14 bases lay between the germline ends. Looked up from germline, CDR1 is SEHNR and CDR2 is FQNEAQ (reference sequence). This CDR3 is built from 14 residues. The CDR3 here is CASSPSQGPTEAFF. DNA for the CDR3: TGTGCCAGCAGCCCCTCGCAGGGCCCCACTGAAGCTTTCTTT.

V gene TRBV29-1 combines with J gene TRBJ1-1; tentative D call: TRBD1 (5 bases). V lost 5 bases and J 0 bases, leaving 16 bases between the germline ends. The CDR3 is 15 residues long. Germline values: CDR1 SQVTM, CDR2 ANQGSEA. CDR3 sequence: CSVSAGWGMNTEAFF. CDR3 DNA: TGCAGCGTTTCCGCGGGGTGGGGGATGAACACTGAAGCTTTCTTT. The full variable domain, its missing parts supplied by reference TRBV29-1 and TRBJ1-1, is SAVISQKPSRDICQRGTSLTIQCQVDSQVTMMFWYRQQPGQSLTLIATANQGSEATYESGFVIDKFPISRPNLTFSTLTVSNMSPEDSSIYLCSVSAGWGMNTEAFFGQGTRLTVV.

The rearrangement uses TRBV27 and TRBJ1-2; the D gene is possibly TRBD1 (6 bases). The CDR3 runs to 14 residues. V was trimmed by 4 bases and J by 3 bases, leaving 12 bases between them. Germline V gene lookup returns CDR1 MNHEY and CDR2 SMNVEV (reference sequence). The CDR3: CASSYLGGDYGYTF. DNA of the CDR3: TGTGCCAGCAGTTACCTCGGGGGCGACTATGGCTACACCTTC.

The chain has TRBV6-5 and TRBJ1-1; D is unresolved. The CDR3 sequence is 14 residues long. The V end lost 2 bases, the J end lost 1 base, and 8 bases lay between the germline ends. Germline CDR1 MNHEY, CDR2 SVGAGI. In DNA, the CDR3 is TGTGCCAGCAGTTACGGAGAAGGGAACACTGAAGCTTTCTTT. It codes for CASSYGEGNTEAFF.

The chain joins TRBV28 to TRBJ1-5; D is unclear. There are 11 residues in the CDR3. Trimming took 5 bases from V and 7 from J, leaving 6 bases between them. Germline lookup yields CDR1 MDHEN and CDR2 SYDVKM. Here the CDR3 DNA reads TGTGCCAGCAGTAGTGTACAGCCCCAGCATTTT. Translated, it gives CASSSVQPQHF.

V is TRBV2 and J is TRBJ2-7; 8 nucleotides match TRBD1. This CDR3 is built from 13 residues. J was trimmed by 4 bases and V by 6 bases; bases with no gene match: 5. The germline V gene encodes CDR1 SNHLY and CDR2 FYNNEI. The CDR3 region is CASSLNRGYEQYF. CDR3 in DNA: TGTGCCAGCAGCTTAAACAGGGGGTACGAGCAGTACTTC.

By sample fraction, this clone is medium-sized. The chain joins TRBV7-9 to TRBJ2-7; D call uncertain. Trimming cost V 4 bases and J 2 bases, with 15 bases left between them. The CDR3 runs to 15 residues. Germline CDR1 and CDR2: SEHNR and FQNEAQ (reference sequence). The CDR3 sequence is CASSSSSRAAYEQYF. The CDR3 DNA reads TGTGCCAGCAGCTCGTCGTCACGGGCTGCCTACGAGCAGTACTTC.

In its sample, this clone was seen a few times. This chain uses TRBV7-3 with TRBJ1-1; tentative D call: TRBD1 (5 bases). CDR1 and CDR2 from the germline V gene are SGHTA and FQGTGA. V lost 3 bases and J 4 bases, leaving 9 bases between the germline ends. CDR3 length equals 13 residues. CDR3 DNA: TGTGCCAGCAGCTTCGACGGGGGCACTGAAGCTTTCTTT. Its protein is CASSFDGGTEAFF. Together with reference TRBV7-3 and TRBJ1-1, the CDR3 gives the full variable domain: GAGVSQTPSNKVTEKGKYVELRCDPISGHTALYWYRQSLGQGPEFLIYFQGTGAADDSGLPNDRFFAVRPEGSVSTLKIQRTERGDSAVYLCASSFDGGTEAFFGQGTRLTVV.

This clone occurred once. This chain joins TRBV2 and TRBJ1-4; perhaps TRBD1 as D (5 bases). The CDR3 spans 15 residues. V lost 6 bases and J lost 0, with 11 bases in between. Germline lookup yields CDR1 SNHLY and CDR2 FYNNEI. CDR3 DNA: TGTGCCAGCAGGATCTTGGGGGCAACTAATGAAAAACTGTTTTTT. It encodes CASRILGATNEKLFF.

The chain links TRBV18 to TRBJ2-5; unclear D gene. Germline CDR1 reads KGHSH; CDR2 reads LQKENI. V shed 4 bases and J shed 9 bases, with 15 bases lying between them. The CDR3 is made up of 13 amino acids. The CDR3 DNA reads TGTGCCAGCTCACGAGATGGCCCATTGGCCCAGTACTTC. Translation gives CASSRDGPLAQYF.

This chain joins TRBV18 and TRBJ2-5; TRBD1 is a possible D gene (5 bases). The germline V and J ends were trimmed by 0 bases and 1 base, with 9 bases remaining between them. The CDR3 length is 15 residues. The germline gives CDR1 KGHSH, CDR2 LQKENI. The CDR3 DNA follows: TGTGCCAGCTCACCACCCAGGGCAGCCCAAGAGACCCAGTACTTC. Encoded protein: CASSPPRAAQETQYF. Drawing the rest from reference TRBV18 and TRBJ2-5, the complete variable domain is NAGVMQNPRHLVRRRGQEARLRCSPMKGHSHVYWYRQLPEEGLKFMVYLQKENIIDESGMPKERFSAEFPKEGPSILRIQQVVRGDSAAYFCASSPPRAAQETQYFGPGTRLLVL.

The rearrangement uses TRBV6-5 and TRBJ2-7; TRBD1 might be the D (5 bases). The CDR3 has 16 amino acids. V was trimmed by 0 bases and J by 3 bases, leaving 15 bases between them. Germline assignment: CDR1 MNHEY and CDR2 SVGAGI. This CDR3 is CASSYSTPYQGYEQYF. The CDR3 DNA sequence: TGTGCCAGCAGTTACTCGACGCCCTACCAGGGCTACGAGCAGTACTTC.

The CDR3 loop is CGTSVYGGTEAFF. CDR3 sequence (DNA): TGTGGCACCTCAGTGTACGGGGGCACTGAAGCTTTCTTT. This rearrangement joins TRBV19 to TRBJ1-1, with a weak D call TRBD1 (5 bases). This CDR3 contains 13 residues. The germline CDR1 and CDR2 sequences are LNHDA and SQIVND (reference sequence).

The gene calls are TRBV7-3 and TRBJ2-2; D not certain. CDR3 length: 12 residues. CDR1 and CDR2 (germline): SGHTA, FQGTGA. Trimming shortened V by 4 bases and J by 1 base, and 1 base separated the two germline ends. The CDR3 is CASSWNTGELFF. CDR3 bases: TGTGCCAGCAGCTGGAACACCGGGGAGCTGTTTTTT.

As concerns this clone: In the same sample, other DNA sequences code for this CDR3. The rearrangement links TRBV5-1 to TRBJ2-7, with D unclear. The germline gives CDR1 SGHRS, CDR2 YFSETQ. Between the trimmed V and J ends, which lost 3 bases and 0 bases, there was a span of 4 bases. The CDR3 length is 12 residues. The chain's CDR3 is CASSSGSYEQYF. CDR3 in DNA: TGCGCCAGCAGCTCAGGCTCCTACGAGCAGTACTTC.

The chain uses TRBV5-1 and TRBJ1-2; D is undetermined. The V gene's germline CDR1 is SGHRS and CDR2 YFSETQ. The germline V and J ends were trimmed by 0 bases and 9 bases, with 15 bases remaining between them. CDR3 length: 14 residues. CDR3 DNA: TGCGCCAGCAGCTTGGGACACGCCGTCGTGAGCTACACCTTC. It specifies CASSLGHAVVSYTF.

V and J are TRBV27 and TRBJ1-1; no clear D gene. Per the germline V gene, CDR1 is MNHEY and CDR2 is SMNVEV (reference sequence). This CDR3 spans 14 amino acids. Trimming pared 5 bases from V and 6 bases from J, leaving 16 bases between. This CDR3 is CASSRFTANAEAFF. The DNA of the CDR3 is TGTGCCAGCAGTCGTTTTACGGCAAATGCTGAAGCTTTCTTT.

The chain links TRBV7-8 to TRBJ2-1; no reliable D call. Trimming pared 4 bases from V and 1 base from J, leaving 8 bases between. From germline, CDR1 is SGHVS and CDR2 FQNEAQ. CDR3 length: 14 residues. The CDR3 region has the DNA TGTGCCAGCAGCTCAGACCAGTCCTACAATGAGCAGTTCTTC. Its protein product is CASSSDQSYNEQFF. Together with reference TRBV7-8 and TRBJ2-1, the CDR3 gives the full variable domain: GAGVSQSPRYKVAKRGQDVALRCDPISGHVSLFWYQQALGQGPEFLTYFQNEAQLDKSGLPSDRFFAERPEGSVSTLKIQRTQQEDSAVYLCASSSDQSYNEQFFGPGTRLTVL.

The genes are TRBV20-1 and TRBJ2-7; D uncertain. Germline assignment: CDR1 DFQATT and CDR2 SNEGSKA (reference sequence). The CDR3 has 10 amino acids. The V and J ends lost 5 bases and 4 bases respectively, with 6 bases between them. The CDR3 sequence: CSAGQYEQYF. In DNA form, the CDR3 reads TGCAGTGCTGGTCAGTACGAGCAGTACTTC.

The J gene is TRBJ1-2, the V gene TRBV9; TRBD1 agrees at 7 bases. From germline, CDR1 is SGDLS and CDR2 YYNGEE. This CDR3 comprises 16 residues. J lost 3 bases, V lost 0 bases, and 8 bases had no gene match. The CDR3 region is CASSVADKTGHYGYTF. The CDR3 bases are TGTGCCAGCAGCGTAGCGGATAAGACAGGGCACTATGGCTACACCTTC.

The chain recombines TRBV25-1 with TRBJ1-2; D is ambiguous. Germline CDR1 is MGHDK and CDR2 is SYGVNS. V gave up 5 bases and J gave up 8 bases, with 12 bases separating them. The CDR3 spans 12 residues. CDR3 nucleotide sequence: TGTGCCAGCAGTTCCGCGTCCAAGGGCTACACCTTC. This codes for CASSSASKGYTF.

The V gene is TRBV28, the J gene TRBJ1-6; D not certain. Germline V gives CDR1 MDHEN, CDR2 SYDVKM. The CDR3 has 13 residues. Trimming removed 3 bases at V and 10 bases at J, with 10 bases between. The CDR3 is CASSFRVGSPLHF. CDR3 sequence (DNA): TGTGCCAGCAGTTTCCGGGTGGGCTCACCCCTCCACTTT.

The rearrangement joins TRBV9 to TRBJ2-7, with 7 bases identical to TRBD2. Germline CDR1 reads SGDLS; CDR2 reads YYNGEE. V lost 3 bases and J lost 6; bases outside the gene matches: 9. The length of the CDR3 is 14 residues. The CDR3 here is CASSAAGLGLEQYF. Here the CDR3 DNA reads TGTGCCAGCAGCGCAGCGGGACTGGGGCTCGAGCAGTACTTC.